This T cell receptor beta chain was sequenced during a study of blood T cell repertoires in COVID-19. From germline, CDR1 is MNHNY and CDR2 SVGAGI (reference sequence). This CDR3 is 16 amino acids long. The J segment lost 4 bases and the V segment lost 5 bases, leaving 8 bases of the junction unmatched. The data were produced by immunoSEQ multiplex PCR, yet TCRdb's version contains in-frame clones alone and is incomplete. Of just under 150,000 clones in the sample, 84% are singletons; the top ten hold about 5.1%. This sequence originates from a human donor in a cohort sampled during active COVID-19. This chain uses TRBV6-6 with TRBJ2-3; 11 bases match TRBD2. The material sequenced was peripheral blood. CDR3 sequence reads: CASSRLAGGPSDTQYF. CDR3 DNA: TGTGCCAGCAGTCGCTTAGCGGGAGGGCCCTCAGATACGCAGTATTTT.